These 15 T cell receptor beta chains share one sample of origin, sequenced in a study of early T cells in non-severe SARS-CoV-2 infection. TCRdb re-called the 5' RACE reads with MiXCR, one entry per CDR3 protein. The sample records roughly 99,000 distinct CDR3 sequences, more than 10% being singletons. The sequencing here drew on whole blood, taken at baseline. All receptors come from an adult who was a healthcare worker with PCR-confirmed SARS-CoV-2 infection or an uninfected control (not recorded which).

This chain joins TRBV24-1 and TRBJ2-2, with 10 bases matching TRBD2. V lost 4 bases and J lost 0; bases outside the gene matches: 7. The CDR3 loop spans 18 amino acids. Per germline, CDR1 KGHDR and CDR2 SFDVKD. The CDR3: CATSEWTSGATNTGELFF. CDR3 coding DNA: TGTGCCACCAGTGAATGGACTAGCGGAGCTACGAACACCGGGGAGCTGTTTTTT.

This clonotype has more than one count but fewer than ten. In DNA, the CDR3 is TGTGCCAGCAGCCGAGCTGGGGCCAAAAACATTCAGTACTTC. It yields the protein CASSRAGAKNIQYF. This chain links TRBV9 with TRBJ2-4; no clear D gene. Trimming removed 4 bases from V and 1 base from J, with 9 bases in between. CDR1 and CDR2 (germline): SGDLS, YYNGEE. This CDR3 contains 14 residues.

The table lists this clonotype with a few counts. This rearrangement joins TRBV24-1 to TRBJ2-1; TRBD2 matches 8 bases. Germline CDR1 is KGHDR and CDR2 is SFDVKD. CDR3 size: 17 residues. Trimming cost V 5 bases and J 0 bases; bases outside gene matches: 8. The CDR3 coding sequence is TGTGCCACCAGTGCCCGTGGGAGCGGGGGCTCCTACAATGAGCAGTTCTTC. Translated, it gives CATSARGSGGSYNEQFF.

The chain is built from TRBV14 and TRBJ2-3, with TRBD2 matching over 11 bases. The CDR3 covers 19 residues. Germline V gives CDR1 SGHDN, CDR2 FVKESK. Trimming removed 7 bases from V and 4 bases from J; junction bases left unmatched: 19. CDR3 DNA sequence: TGTGCCAGCATCTATCCAGGGGGGACTAGCGGCCCCTGGGCAGATACGCAGTATTTT. Amino acids: CASIYPGGTSGPWADTQYF.

This clonotype showed up just a few times. The V gene is TRBV11-3, the J gene TRBJ1-4; 7 positions match TRBD1. There are 13 residues in the CDR3. The V gene end was trimmed by 6 bases and the J gene end by 7 bases; junction bases not matched to a gene: 5. CDR1 is SGHNT and CDR2 is YENEEA in the germline V gene. The CDR3 bases are TGTGCCAGCAGGGGGGACAGTAGTGAAAAACTGTTTTTT. Its protein is CASRGDSSEKLFF.

This rearrangement joins TRBV2 to TRBJ2-1; 14 bases are shared with TRBD2. Germline CDR1 reads SNHLY; CDR2 reads FYNNEI. Trimming removed 8 bases from V and 1 base from J; junction bases left unmatched: 1. The CDR3 is made up of 15 amino acids. The chain's CDR3 is CASGTSGGSYNEQFF. In DNA form, the CDR3 reads TGTGCCAGCGGGACTAGCGGGGGTTCCTACAATGAGCAGTTCTTC. The variable domain in full, with the rest retrieved from reference TRBV2 and TRBJ2-1, is EPEVTQTPSHQVTQMGQEVILRCVPISNHLYFYWYRQILGQKVEFLVSFYNNEISEKSEIFDDQFSVERPDGSNFTLKIRSTKLEDSAMYFCASGTSGGSYNEQFFGPGTRLTVL.

This sequence joins TRBV7-8 and TRBJ1-5, with 11 bases lining up with TRBD1. V gave up 5 bases and J gave up 4 bases; unmatched junction bases: 13. Germline CDR1 SGHVS, CDR2 FQNEAQ. The CDR3 has 18 amino acids. The CDR3 DNA reads TGTGCCAGCAGCGGTCCCGGACAGGGGGCGCGTAAAAATCAGCCCCAGCATTTT. Protein product: CASSGPGQGARKNQPQHF. The variable domain in full, completed from reference TRBV7-8 and TRBJ1-5, reads GAGVSQSPRYKVAKRGQDVALRCDPISGHVSLFWYQQALGQGPEFLTYFQNEAQLDKSGLPSDRFFAERPEGSVSTLKIQRTQQEDSAVYLCASSGPGQGARKNQPQHFGDGTRLSIL.

The chain recombines TRBV13 with TRBJ2-1, with unresolved D. Per the germline V gene, CDR1 is PRHDT and CDR2 is FYEKMQ (reference sequence). The CDR3 has 12 amino acids. Trimming removed 5 bases at V and 7 bases at J, with 9 bases between. As DNA, the CDR3 is TGTGCCAGCAGCGCAGCGTCTAATGAGCAGTTCTTC. Translated, it gives CASSAASNEQFF.

This chain links TRBV19 with TRBJ1-2, with 8 positions matching TRBD1. Germline CDR1 LNHDA, CDR2 SQIVND (reference sequence). This CDR3 contains 13 residues. J lost 4 bases, V lost 4 bases, and 2 bases had no gene match. In DNA, the CDR3 is TGTGCCAGTAGTACCGGACAGGGCTATGGCTACACCTTC. Its translation is CASSTGQGYGYTF. Full variable domain (rest looked up from reference TRBV19 and TRBJ1-2): DGGITQSPKYLFRKEGQNVTLSCEQNLNHDAMYWYRQDPGQGLRLIYYSQIVNDFQKGDIAEGYSVSREKKESFPLTVTSAQKNPTAFYLCASSTGQGYGYTFGSGTRLTVV.

The chain joins TRBV3-1 to TRBJ2-5; 11 bases fit TRBD2. V was pared by 0 bases and J by 2 bases, with 11 bases of the junction left unmatched. The CDR3 spans 19 residues. Looked up from germline, CDR1 is LGHDT and CDR2 is YNNKEL (reference sequence). The CDR3 sequence is CASSQDSPLLAGVQETQYF. The CDR3 DNA reads TGTGCCAGCAGCCAAGATAGTCCTCTACTAGCGGGAGTACAAGAGACCCAGTACTTC.

This sequence joins TRBV7-9 and TRBJ2-1; 10 nucleotides line up with TRBD1. Germline V gene sequence: CDR1 SEHNR, CDR2 FQNEAQ (reference sequence). The V and J ends lost 5 bases and 10 bases, in that order; junction bases with no gene match: 14. The length of the CDR3 is 16 residues. CDR3 coding DNA: TGTGCCAGCAGCGGGGCCGAGACAGGGGGCCCCGTGGAGCAGTTCTTC. Residues: CASSGAETGGPVEQFF.

This clonotype was counted a few times. This chain connects TRBV20-1 to TRBJ2-1; 10 positions match TRBD2. Germline loops: CDR1 DFQATT, CDR2 SNEGSKA (reference sequence). There are 16 residues in the CDR3. J was trimmed by 4 bases and V by 2 bases; bases with no gene match: 8. CDR3 sequence: CSARQPSGGGYNEQFF. The CDR3 nucleotides are TGCAGTGCTAGACAGCCCAGCGGGGGGGGGTACAATGAGCAGTTCTTC.

This clonotype was observed once. V gene TRBV20-1 combines with J gene TRBJ2-5, with 9 bases fitting TRBD1. There are 15 residues in the CDR3. CDR1 is DFQATT, CDR2 SNEGSKA, per germline (reference sequence). J lost 4 bases, V lost 3 bases, and 9 bases had no gene match. CDR3 in amino acids: CSASSNRGLGETQYF. The CDR3 DNA follows: TGCAGTGCTAGCTCCAACAGGGGGCTGGGAGAGACCCAGTACTTC.

V usage is TRBV6-6 and J usage is TRBJ2-1; weak D call: TRBD2 (6 bases). The V gene lost 0 bases and the J gene lost 7 bases, with 16 bases spanning the gap. The CDR3 totals 16 residues. Germline CDR1 MNHNY, CDR2 SVGAGI (reference sequence). CDR3 sequence (DNA): TGTGCCAGCAGTTACTCGGCAGGGAGGCCGGGGAATGAGCAGTTCTTC. Amino acids: CASSYSAGRPGNEQFF.

This rearrangement joins TRBV20-1 to TRBJ2-4; 8 bases match TRBD1. With 1 base clipped from V and 8 bases from J, the junction kept 4 bases outside the gene matches. Germline CDR1 reads DFQATT; CDR2 reads SNEGSKA (reference sequence). CDR3 length: 13 residues. The CDR3 reads CSARADRGYIQYF. The CDR3 DNA reads TGCAGTGCTAGAGCAGACAGGGGCTACATTCAGTACTTC.